This T cell receptor (beta chain) was identified in a study of shared clonotypes between healthy human individuals. Clones were sequenced by immunoSEQ multiplex PCR, and TCRdb holds only the in-frame ones, with some missing. The sample shows about 2.2 million clones, 93% of them seen only once. It was CD45RO-negative cells, positively selected for CCR7, that made up naive CD8 cells, with terminally differentiated effector memory CD45RA+ cells excluded. The sequenced material came from naive CD8+ T cells from PBMCs. This receptor was taken from a man aged 18 to 29 in good health. Some clones in this sample may be carry-over from other donors' samples.

In DNA form, the CDR3 reads TGTGCCACCAGCCTTCCAGGGGGCCGACAGCCCCAGCATTTT. Its translation: CATSLPGGRQPQHF. The chain has TRBV15 and TRBJ1-5, with 8 positions matching TRBD1. Germline V gene lookup returns CDR1 LNHNV and CDR2 YYDKDF (reference sequence). The CDR3 is 14 residues long. Trimming removed 5 bases from V and 7 bases from J; junction bases left unmatched: 7.